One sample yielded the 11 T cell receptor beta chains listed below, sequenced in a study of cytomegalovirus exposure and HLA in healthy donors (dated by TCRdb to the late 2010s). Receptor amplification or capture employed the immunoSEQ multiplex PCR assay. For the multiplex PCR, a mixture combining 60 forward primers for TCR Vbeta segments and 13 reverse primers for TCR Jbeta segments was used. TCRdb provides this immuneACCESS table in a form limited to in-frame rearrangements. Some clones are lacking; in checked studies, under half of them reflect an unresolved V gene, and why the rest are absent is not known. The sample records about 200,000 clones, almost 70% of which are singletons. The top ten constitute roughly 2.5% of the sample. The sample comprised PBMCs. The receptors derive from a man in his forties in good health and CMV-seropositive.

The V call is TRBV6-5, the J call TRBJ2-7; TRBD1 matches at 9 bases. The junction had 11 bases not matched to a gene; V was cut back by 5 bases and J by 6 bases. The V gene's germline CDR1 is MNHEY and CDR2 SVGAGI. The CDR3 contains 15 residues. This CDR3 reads CASSRGNRGPSEQYF. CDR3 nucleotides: TGTGCCAGCAGTCGCGGTAACAGGGGGCCCTCCGAGCAGTACTTC.

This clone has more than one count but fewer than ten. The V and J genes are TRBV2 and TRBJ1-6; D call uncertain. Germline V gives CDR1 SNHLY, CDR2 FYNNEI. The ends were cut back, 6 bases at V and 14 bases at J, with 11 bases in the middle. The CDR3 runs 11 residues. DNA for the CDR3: TGTGCCAGCAGAGTTTGGGGAGCCCTCCACTTT. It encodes CASRVWGALHF.

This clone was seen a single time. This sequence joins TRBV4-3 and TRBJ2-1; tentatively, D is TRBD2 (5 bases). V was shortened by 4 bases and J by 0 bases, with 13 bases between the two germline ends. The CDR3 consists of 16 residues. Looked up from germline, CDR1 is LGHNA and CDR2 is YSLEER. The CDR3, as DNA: TGCGCCAGCAGCCCCCACGCGGGCAACTCCTACAATGAGCAGTTCTTC. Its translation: CASSPHAGNSYNEQFF.

CDR3 nucleotides: TGTGCCAGTAGTGTTGGGGCAGGGAACACCGGGGAGCTGTTTTTT. Translated, it gives CASSVGAGNTGELFF. The gene calls are TRBV19 and TRBJ2-2; the D gene is possibly TRBD1 (5 bases). This CDR3 spans 15 amino acids. Germline lookup yields CDR1 LNHDA and CDR2 SQIVND (reference sequence). The V end was cut by 5 bases, the J end by 1 base, with 11 bases between.

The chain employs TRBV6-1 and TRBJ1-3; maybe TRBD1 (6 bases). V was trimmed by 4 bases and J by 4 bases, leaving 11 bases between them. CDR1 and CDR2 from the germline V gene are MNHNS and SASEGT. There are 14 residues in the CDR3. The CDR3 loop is CASSVTGTGNTIYF. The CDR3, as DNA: TGTGCCAGCAGTGTAACCGGGACAGGAAACACCATATATTTT.

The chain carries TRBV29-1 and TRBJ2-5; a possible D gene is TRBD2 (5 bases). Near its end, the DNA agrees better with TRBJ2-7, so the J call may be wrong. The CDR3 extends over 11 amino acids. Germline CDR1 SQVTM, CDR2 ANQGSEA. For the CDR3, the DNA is TGCAGCGTCCAGAGGGACTACGAGCAGTACTTC. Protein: CSVQRDYEQYF.

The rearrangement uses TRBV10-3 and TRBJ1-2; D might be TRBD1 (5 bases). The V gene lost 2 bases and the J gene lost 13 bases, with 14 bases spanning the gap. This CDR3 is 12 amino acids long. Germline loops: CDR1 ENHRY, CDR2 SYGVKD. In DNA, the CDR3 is TGTGCCATCAGTGAGCGGGGACGGGAGGGCACCTTC. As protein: CAISERGREGTF.

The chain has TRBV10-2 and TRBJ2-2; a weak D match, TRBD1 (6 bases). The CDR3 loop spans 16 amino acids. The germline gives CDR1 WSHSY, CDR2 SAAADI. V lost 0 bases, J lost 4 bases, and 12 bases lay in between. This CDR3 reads CASSESTDRSTGELFF. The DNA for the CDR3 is TGCGCCAGCAGTGAGTCGACCGACAGGAGCACCGGGGAGCTGTTTTTT.

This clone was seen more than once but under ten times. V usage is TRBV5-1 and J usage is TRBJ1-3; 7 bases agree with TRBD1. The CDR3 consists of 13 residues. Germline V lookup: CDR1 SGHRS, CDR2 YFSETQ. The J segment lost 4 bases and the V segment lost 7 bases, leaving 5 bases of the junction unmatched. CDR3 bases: TGCGCCAGCTCGGACAGGCAGGGAAACACCATATATTTT. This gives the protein CASSDRQGNTIYF.

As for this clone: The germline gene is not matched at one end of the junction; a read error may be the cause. The CDR3 loop reads CSSSLPRGGAVDTQYF. The CDR3 nucleotides are TGTTCCAGCAGCTTACCGCGCGGGGGGGCCGTAGATACGCAGTATTTT. The chain is built from TRBV7-9 and TRBJ2-3; 9 bases align to TRBD2. CDR3 length: 16 amino acids. Germline CDR1 reads SEHNR; CDR2 reads FQNEAQ (reference sequence).

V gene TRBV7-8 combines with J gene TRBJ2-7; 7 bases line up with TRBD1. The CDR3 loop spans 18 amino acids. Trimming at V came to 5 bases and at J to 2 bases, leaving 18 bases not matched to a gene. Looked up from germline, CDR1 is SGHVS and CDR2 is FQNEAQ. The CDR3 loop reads CASSPRDRKGSTTYEQYF. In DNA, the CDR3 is TGTGCCAGCAGCCCACGGGACAGAAAGGGCTCTACGACCTACGAGCAGTACTTC.